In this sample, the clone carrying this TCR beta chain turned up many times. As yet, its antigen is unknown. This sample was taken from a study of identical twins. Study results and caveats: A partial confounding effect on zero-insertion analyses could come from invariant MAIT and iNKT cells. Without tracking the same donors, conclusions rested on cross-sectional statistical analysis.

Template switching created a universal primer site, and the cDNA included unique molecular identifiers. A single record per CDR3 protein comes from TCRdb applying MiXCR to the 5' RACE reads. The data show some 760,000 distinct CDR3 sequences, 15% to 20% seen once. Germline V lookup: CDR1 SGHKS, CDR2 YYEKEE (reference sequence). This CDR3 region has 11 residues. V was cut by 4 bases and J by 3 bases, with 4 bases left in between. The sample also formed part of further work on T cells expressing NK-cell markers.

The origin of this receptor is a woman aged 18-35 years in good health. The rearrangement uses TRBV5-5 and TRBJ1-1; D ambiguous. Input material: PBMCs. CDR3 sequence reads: CASSAYTEAFF. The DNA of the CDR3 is TGTGCCAGCAGCGCTTACACTGAAGCTTTCTTT.